Here is one T cell receptor beta chain with its context. It lacks a known antigen. Per-base qualities were not stored, and no clone one base away is much larger. The sample originates from a study of shared clonotypes between healthy human individuals (dated by TCRdb to about 2020). About the study as a whole: A couple of women and three men aged 18 to 49 years were included in the cohort. For each donor, three plates each were used for CD4 naive and CD4 memory, two plates were used for CD8 naive, and one plate was used for CD8 memory. To increase sequencing depth and limit assay-specific biases, TCR repertoire library preparation and sequencing were carried out by different laboratories using diverse techniques. Each donor's leukapheresis produced roughly between about 0.8 and 8.9 billion PBMCs. To estimate repertoire size and how much clonotypes are shared between individuals, the study performed deep sequencing of blood TCR repertoires from a few healthy adults.

The investigation overall reported the following: Compared with non-shared clonotypes, the clonotypes found in all four sorted-subset donors had higher generation probabilities. Naive subsets generally had larger estimated clonotype richness than memory subsets. Pairwise subsampling led to the expectation that sequencing depth would affect the degree of clonotype sharing among donors. The small number of donors limited the genetic and exposure-history diversity represented. Even with the large sequencing depth, rarefaction of the sorted-subset datasets indicated that sequencing was incomplete. Sharing across a handful of donors was observed for around 4.8% of naive CD4, over 3% of naive CD8, about 2.3% of memory CD4, and roughly 0.43% of memory CD8 clonotypes. Sampling was restricted to blood, and TCR repertoires in tissue are likely to differ from TCR repertoires in blood.

Using the deep immunoSEQ assay, multiplex PCR amplified TCR CDR3 regions from genomic DNA. For each cell subset, the extracted genomic DNA was distributed evenly across all wells of several immunoSEQ 96-well plates, and each plate served as one replicate. For sorted subsets, approximately 210 ng genomic DNA, equal to some 30,000 T cell genomes, was loaded into each replicate PCR. The purified libraries were quantified using a Qubit 3.0 fluorometer, sized with a Bioanalyzer 2100, and then quantified again using the KAPA Library Quantification kit. A separate single-read 150-cycle Illumina NextSeq 550 flow cell was used to sequence each immunoSEQ 96-well plate. Per the source publication's procedure: Because the immunoSEQ output held only junctional sequences and lacked quality scores, the filtering could not match the filtering applied to full-length reads. Sequences were annotated with PyIR, a Python wrapper for IgBLAST v1.9, using IMGT germline references to assign V/J genes and CDR3. Any read was removed if the V/J assignment was weak (E-value above 1e-6), the CDR3 was missing, or the read contained stop codons, out-of-frame junctions, or ambiguous translated residues. V3J clonotypes were defined as sequences sharing the same inferred V gene, J gene, and CDR3 amino acid sequence. The percentage overlap between two repertoires was calculated by dividing the number of shared unique clonotypes by the size of the smaller repertoire. RTK rarefaction, the Chao1 estimator, and Recon v2.1 estimates of unobserved clonotypes were used to assess repertoire richness. OLGA was used to compute generation probabilities for all TCRbeta clonotypes that the gDNA method yielded from a few donors. TCRdb carries this immuneACCESS record with in-frame sequences only. Its versions omit some clonotypes, under half of them owing to an unresolved V gene in the studies checked, with the rest unexplained. V, J and clone size reflect that table, while D and trimming were determined from the DNA. This sample gives about 2.4 million clones in total; 90% to 95% of them show up just once. Around 0.15% of the sample is held by the ten biggest clonotypes.

Including cysteine and phenylalanine, the CDR3 has 12 amino acids. Only the CDR3 part of the read is kept: 36 bases, read in frame from the first base. V sheds 6 bases and J sheds 5 bases, leaving 10 bases between their ends. Reading the germline V gene gives CDR1 SGHTA and CDR2 FQGNSA. Donors were healthy HIV-negative adults with no recently reported acute infections or vaccinations. All donors were Caucasian adults living in Nashville, Tennessee, USA. CD4+ T cells were enriched by magnetic negative selection, after which naive cells were positively selected on CD45RA and the negative fraction was taken as the memory subset. Blood was collected by leukapheresis, and PBMCs were isolated by Ficoll-Histopaque density gradient centrifugation and then cryopreserved in liquid nitrogen vapor phase. Analytical flow cytometry was used to check the purity and quantity of each magnetically sorted T cell population. Genomic DNA was isolated from every sorted fraction and measured by UV absorbance on a Nanodrop 2000c.

The rearranged segments are TRBV7-2 and TRBJ2-5, with the D gene call left open. The clonotype comes from a man aged 18 to 30 in good health. Sequencing input: naive CD4+ T cells sorted from blood. Reading the label with the study, this specimen's cell subset or site is: CD45RA+ positively selected. The CDR3 amino acid sequence is: CASSSRAETQYF. The nucleotide sequence is TGTGCCAGCAGTTCAAGGGCTGAGACCCAGTACTTC. The full variable domain, completed from the reference TRBV7-2 and TRBJ2-5 proteins outside the CDR3, reads GAGVSQSPSNKVTEKGKDVELRCDPISGHTALYWYRQSLGQGLEFLIYFQGNSAPDKSGLPSDRFSAERTGGSVSTLTIQRTQQEDSAVYLCASSSRAETQYFGPGTRLLVL.